These T cell receptor beta chains were read from a single sample in a study of blood T cell repertoires in COVID-19. Data came from immunoSEQ multiplex PCR; TCRdb stores just in-frame clones and leaves some out. Here the sample spans tens of thousands of clones, over 80% being singletons. The sample was peripheral blood. The origin of the receptors is a woman older than 75 with active or convalescent COVID-19. Both conserved end residues are trimmed from each CDR3. A D gene is named only where the DNA matches it firmly. Clone size, where shown, is once, few, many, or a class for clones that have expanded.

>TRBV7-3|TRBJ1-1|few|TRBD1
ASSSWTGANTEAF
>TRBV27|TRBJ2-6|-|-
ASRQGSGANVLT
>TRBV9|TRBJ2-5|-|-
ASSVAAGASQETQY
>TRBV18|TRBJ2-3|-|-
ASSPGPLGDTQY
>TRBV18|TRBJ1-6|-|-
ASSPFGLSSYNSPLH
>TRBV5-1|TRBJ2-2|-|TRBD1
ASSNRGTNTGELF
>TRBV6-5|TRBJ1-2|-|-
ASSYLHRRVEYGYT
>TRBV5-1|TRBJ2-7|few|TRBD2
ASSVGLASTYEQY
>TRBV18|TRBJ1-2|-|TRBD1
ASSPGGTGLGYT
>TRBV7-9|TRBJ2-1|-|-
ASSPIVMSSYNEQF
>TRBV5-4|TRBJ2-7|-|-
ASSRDRQSDEQY
>TRBV30|TRBJ2-3|few|-
AWGLPDTQY
>TRBV5-1|TRBJ1-1|few|TRBD1
ASSSQGGTEAF
>TRBV7-9|TRBJ2-3|few|TRBD2
ASSRGTSGSTDTQY
>TRBV27|TRBJ1-1|-|-
ASSLSRLENTEAF
>TRBV30|TRBJ1-5|-|TRBD1
AWGGSPGTEGPQH
>TRBV9|TRBJ1-1|-|TRBD1
ASSATGDEAF
>TRBV28|TRBJ2-1|-|TRBD2
ASTKRLGLAGPYNEQF
>TRBV29-1|TRBJ2-1|-|TRBD2
SVETSGNNEQF
>TRBV2|TRBJ2-1|-|TRBD1
ASRGQGFNEQF
>TRBV3-1/TRBV3-2|TRBJ1-1|-|-
ASSQRPGAEAF
>TRBV7-9|TRBJ2-1|-|TRBD1
ASSQLGTVYNEQF
>TRBV19|TRBJ2-3|few|-
ASSIRGTDTQY
>TRBV5-1|TRBJ2-7|-|TRBD2
ASSLTSGNYEQY
>TRBV21-1|TRBJ2-1|-|-
ASSKGRTGGLVHNEQF
>TRBV5-4|TRBJ1-2|-|-
ASSNFQGYNYGYT
>TRBV5-1|TRBJ1-2|-|-
ASSLGRLNYGYT
>TRBV5-8|TRBJ2-1|-|-
ASSHDLVSSLYNEQF
>TRBV7-6|TRBJ2-2|-|TRBD1
ASSFTGTGAGELF
>TRBV2|TRBJ2-5|-|-
ASSIENRVAQGTQY
>TRBV29-1|TRBJ2-3|-|-
SIPGHFNTDTQY
>TRBV10-3|TRBJ1-1|-|TRBD1
AISESLYSGEQGVVNTEAF
>TRBV2|TRBJ2-3|-|TRBD2
ASRAELGTRLPDTQY
>TRBV7-2|TRBJ1-2|-|-
ASSFISLGHGYT
>TRBV11-2|TRBJ1-5|-|-
ASSLGVNSNQPQH
>TRBV2|TRBJ1-6|-|-
ASSEYGMYSPLH
>TRBV30|TRBJ1-2|-|-
AWGPYYGYT
>TRBV19|TRBJ1-5|-|-
ASSFGQRYSNQPQH
>TRBV5-1|TRBJ1-2|few|-
ASSFSGANYGYT
>TRBV5-6|TRBJ2-7|-|TRBD1
ASSLGFRDRVSEQY
>TRBV6-5|TRBJ1-1|-|TRBD1
ASRTGTGGGAF
>TRBV15|TRBJ1-1|-|-
ATSRDAVGVGGEAF
>TRBV2|TRBJ1-2|-|-
ASSPGPLSGYT
>TRBV12-5|TRBJ1-5|once|TRBD1
ASGVTWTGDYSNQPQH
>TRBV10-3|TRBJ2-3|-|TRBD2
AISDSGRLGDTQY
>TRBV28|TRBJ1-3|-|TRBD1
ASSEPGQGSGNTIY
>TRBV7-3|TRBJ2-3|once|TRBD2
ASTVAGTITDTQY
>TRBV12-5|TRBJ2-2|-|-
ASGFLGGGGPGELF
>TRBV3-1/TRBV3-2|TRBJ1-4|-|-
ASSLRGFATNEKLF
>TRBV7-9|TRBJ1-2|-|TRBD1
ASGRQGLDGYGYT
>TRBV7-2|TRBJ1-5|once|TRBD1
ASSVGQGGQPQH
>TRBV11-3|TRBJ2-5|-|TRBD1
ASSWGQGGQETQY
>TRBV7-2|TRBJ2-7|-|-
ASSSQTGYEQY
>TRBV3-1/TRBV3-2|TRBJ1-2|-|TRBD1
ASSQGTGSHGYT
>TRBV9|TRBJ1-4|-|TRBD1
ASSGQTPGTATTNEKLF
>TRBV14|TRBJ1-4|-|-
ASSQGSATNEKLF
>TRBV4-2|TRBJ2-1|few|TRBD2
ASSQESWLAGPNEQF
>TRBV5-5|TRBJ1-6|few|-
ASSLKVPSLSPLH
>TRBV6-5|TRBJ1-6|-|TRBD1
ASSRDRVGNSPLH